This TCR beta chain comes out of a study of T cells in Graves' hyperthyroidism and ophthalmopathy. Patients affected by ophthalmopathy presented a Clinical Activity Score of at least 3, a NOSPECS grade of at least 4, and disease duration below 3 months. The authors obtained PBMCs from roughly 9.7 ml of fresh peripheral blood. Authors of the study amplified TCR beta CDR3 regions from RNA transcripts. With the HTBI primer set, the TCR CDR3 went through a first round of RT-PCR. One entry per CDR3 protein results from TCRdb running MiXCR on the multiplex PCR reads. The sample contains approximately 610,000 distinct CDR3 sequences, roughly 14% of which appear only once. Germline CDR1 MDHEN, CDR2 SYDVKM. V was shortened by 5 bases and J by 9 bases, with 11 bases between the two germline ends. The CDR3 loop spans 12 amino acids. This clonotype has a count of ten or more.

The sequenced material came from blood. V gene TRBV28 combines with J gene TRBJ1-5; D unclear. This TCR derives from a woman aged 40 to 49 with Graves' ophthalmopathy. The CDR3 spells CASSLPSWPQHF. The CDR3 DNA reads TGTGCCAGCAGTCTCCCCAGTTGGCCCCAGCATTTT.